The next 20 T cell receptor beta chains were all read from a single sample in a study of early T cells in non-severe SARS-CoV-2 infection. Each CDR3 protein is one row after TCRdb ran MiXCR on the 5' RACE reads. Of 65,000 to 75,000 distinct CDR3 sequences listed, around 10% were seen once; the top ten hold 3.5% to 4%. Sequenced: whole blood. The receptors shown here come from an adult who was a healthcare worker with PCR-confirmed SARS-CoV-2 infection or an uninfected control (not recorded which).

In its sample, this clonotype was seen many times. The chain is built from TRBV7-6 and TRBJ2-2; D assignment may be TRBD1 or TRBD2 (5 bases each). Trimming removed 6 bases from V and 3 bases from J, with 11 bases in between. The V gene's germline CDR1 is SGHVS and CDR2 FNYEAQ. CDR3 length: 14 amino acids. The CDR3 DNA reads as TGTGCCAGCAGATCACAGGACTACACCGGGGAGCTGTTTTTT. Its protein product is CASRSQDYTGELFF.

This clonotype occurred many times. V and J are TRBV6-5 and TRBJ1-3; 10 bases agree with TRBD1. Germline CDR1 MNHEY, CDR2 SVGAGI. The trim removed 5 bases at V and 4 bases at J, leaving 2 bases unmatched. The CDR3 has 14 amino acids. The DNA for the CDR3 is TGTGCCAGCAGTCAGGACAGGGGGGGAAACACCATATATTTT. Translation: CASSQDRGGNTIYF.

This clonotype was detected many times. The chain employs TRBV6-1 and TRBJ1-5, with 9 bases fitting TRBD1. V lost 2 bases, J lost 1 base, and 12 bases stayed unmatched. Germline CDR1 and CDR2: MNHNS and SASEGT. The CDR3 extends over 19 amino acids. Written as DNA, the CDR3 is TGTGCCAGCAGTGAAATCTGGACAGGGGATTGGCAGAGCAATCAGCCCCAGCATTTT. Translated, it gives CASSEIWTGDWQSNQPQHF.

This clonotype was observed at least ten times. This rearrangement joins TRBV6-4 to TRBJ2-3; no firm D call. The CDR3 is 13 amino acids. In germline, CDR1 is MRHNA, CDR2 SNTAGT. Trimming removed 2 bases at V and 2 bases at J, with 5 bases between. Here the CDR3 reads CASSDGPTDTQYF. The CDR3 region has the DNA TGTGCCAGCAGTGACGGACCCACAGATACGCAGTATTTT.

This clonotype was counted only a few times. The rearrangement uses TRBV29-1 and TRBJ2-7, with D possibly matching TRBD2 (9 bases). This CDR3 spans 12 amino acids. Germline loops: CDR1 SQVTM, CDR2 ANQGSEA. Trimming removed 7 bases from V and 6 bases from J, with 16 bases in between. The CDR3 sequence: CSAGQGLAEQYF. DNA for the CDR3: TGCAGCGCAGGACAGGGACTAGCCGAGCAGTACTTC.

This clonotype has at least ten counts. The chain employs TRBV24-1 and TRBJ2-5, with TRBD2 identical over 8 bases. The V gene's germline CDR1 is KGHDR and CDR2 SFDVKD. This CDR3 spans 15 amino acids. V was clipped by 5 bases and J by 1 base; unmatched bases: 5. The CDR3 spells CATSAGSGVQETQYF. The CDR3 DNA follows: TGTGCCACCAGTGCCGGTAGCGGGGTCCAAGAGACCCAGTACTTC.

In this sample, this clonotype turned up many times. The genes are TRBV29-1 and TRBJ2-5; 7 nucleotides line up with TRBD1. CDR3 size: 13 residues. V trimming: 3 bases; J trimming: 5 bases; junction bases outside the gene matches: 6. Germline CDR1 SQVTM, CDR2 ANQGSEA. In nucleotides, the CDR3 is TGCAGCGTTGAGAGAGACAGGGTGGAGACCCAGTACTTC. Translated, it gives CSVERDRVETQYF.

This clonotype was counted many times. The chain couples TRBV14 to TRBJ2-7; D remains ambiguous. The V gene lost 3 bases and the J gene lost 4 bases, with 10 bases spanning the gap. The CDR3 has 13 amino acids. The V gene's germline CDR1 is SGHDN and CDR2 FVKESK. The CDR3 bases are TGTGCCAGCAGCCACATAGGCCAGTACGAGCAGTACTTC. Amino acid sequence: CASSHIGQYEQYF.

The sample holds many counts of this clonotype. The chain uses TRBV6-1 and TRBJ1-6, with unresolved D. V was clipped by 3 bases and J by 5 bases, with 5 bases between them. Germline V gene data show CDR1 as MNHNS and CDR2 as SASEGT. The CDR3 is made up of 13 amino acids. CDR3 sequence reads: CASSDRDNSPLHF. For the CDR3, the DNA is TGTGCCAGCAGTGACAGAGATAATTCACCCCTCCACTTT.

This clonotype occurred many times. J is TRBJ1-5 and V is TRBV2; 9 positions agree with TRBD1. The CDR3 contains 15 residues. Losses at the gene ends were 6 bases for V and 3 bases for J; bases not matched to a gene: 6. The V gene's germline CDR1 is SNHLY and CDR2 FYNNEI. The CDR3 DNA reads TGTGCCAGCAGAGCGGGACAGGGCTACAATCAGCCCCAGCATTTT. This gives the protein CASRAGQGYNQPQHF.

At least ten counts were recorded for this clonotype. The chain recombines TRBV29-1 with TRBJ1-2; TRBD1 might be the D (5 bases). V gave up 4 bases and J gave up 5 bases, with 8 bases separating them. The CDR3 is made up of 11 amino acids. From germline, CDR1 is SQVTM and CDR2 ANQGSEA. CDR3 nucleotides: TGCAGCGTTGGGGACGGGTATGGCTACACCTTC. Translated: CSVGDGYGYTF. The whole variable domain, filled in from reference TRBV29-1 and TRBJ1-2, reads SAVISQKPSRDICQRGTSLTIQCQVDSQVTMMFWYRQQPGQSLTLIATANQGSEATYESGFVIDKFPISRPNLTFSTLTVSNMSPEDSSIYLCSVGDGYGYTFGSGTRLTVV.

There are a few counts of this clonotype. J is TRBJ2-3 and V is TRBV6-5; D is uncertain. The length of the CDR3 is 13 residues. Germline values: CDR1 MNHEY, CDR2 SVGAGI. V lost 8 bases to trimming and J lost 6 bases, with 15 bases between them. The CDR3 loop is CASGQTSRDTQYF. DNA of the CDR3: TGTGCCAGCGGCCAAACCTCTCGGGATACGCAGTATTTT.

This clonotype was observed many times. The V call is TRBV19, the J call TRBJ1-2, with D perhaps matching TRBD1 (6 bases). Trimming shortened V by 4 bases and J by 4 bases, and 16 bases separated the two germline ends. Germline V gene data show CDR1 as LNHDA and CDR2 as SQIVND (reference sequence). This CDR3 comprises 15 residues. The CDR3 nucleotides read TGTGCCAGTAGTACCCTGGGACAAGCGCTCTATGGCTACACCTTC. As protein: CASSTLGQALYGYTF.

The chain combines TRBV5-1 with TRBJ2-5; D gene uncertain. The CDR3 runs to 14 residues. Per germline, CDR1 SGHRS and CDR2 YFSETQ. V lost 0 bases and J lost 3, with 9 bases in between. CDR3 loop: CASSLGVAEETQYF. CDR3 in DNA: TGCGCCAGCAGCTTGGGCGTGGCAGAAGAGACCCAGTACTTC.

V usage is TRBV29-1 and J usage is TRBJ2-7; D gene ambiguous. The germline gives CDR1 SQVTM, CDR2 ANQGSEA. Trimming left V 6 bases short and J 3 bases short, with 15 bases between. The CDR3 spans 13 residues. The CDR3 loop is CSVTQSSDYEQYF. The CDR3 nucleotides read TGCAGCGTGACCCAATCGTCCGACTACGAGCAGTACTTC.

The chain recombines TRBV5-6 with TRBJ1-1, with 8 bases lining up with TRBD1. V was pared by 4 bases and J by 6 bases, with 5 bases of the junction left unmatched. Germline CDR1 SGHDT, CDR2 YYEEEE. The CDR3 is 13 amino acids. The CDR3 loop is CASSQDRGPEAFF. The CDR3 DNA reads as TGTGCCAGCAGCCAAGACAGGGGACCTGAAGCTTTCTTT.

CDR3 sequence (DNA): TGTGCCAGCAGCTTGTTAGGGACTAGTCAATTAGCAGATACGCAGTATTTT. Translated, it gives CASSLLGTSQLADTQYF. The chain joins TRBV5-6 to TRBJ2-3; TRBD2 agrees at 8 bases. The CDR3 has 17 residues. Germline V gene data show CDR1 as SGHDT and CDR2 as YYEEEE. The V gene end was trimmed by 1 base and the J gene end by 4 bases; junction bases not matched to a gene: 11.

This clonotype came up many times. This chain connects TRBV27 to TRBJ2-1; TRBD1 might be the D (5 bases). This CDR3 contains 12 residues. CDR1 MNHEY and CDR2 SMNVEV come from the germline V gene (reference sequence). Deletions cut 6 bases from V and 6 bases from J, with 9 bases between. CDR3 nucleotide sequence: TGTGCCAGCAGCCTGGGGCGCAATGAGCAGTTCTTC. Protein sequence: CASSLGRNEQFF.

The chain uses TRBV20-1 and TRBJ2-3, with no clear D. With 5 bases removed from V and 6 bases from J, the gap between germline ends came to 9 bases. CDR3 length: 11 residues. The germline V gene encodes CDR1 DFQATT and CDR2 SNEGSKA (reference sequence). Here the CDR3 DNA reads TGCAGTGCTTTTCTCCGGGATACGCAGTATTTT. This gives the protein CSAFLRDTQYF.

The table lists this clonotype with many counts. This chain uses TRBV7-9 with TRBJ2-1; 10 bases are a match to TRBD1. The CDR3 has 14 amino acids. The V gene's germline CDR1 is SEHNR and CDR2 FQNEAQ (reference sequence). V trimming: 5 bases; J trimming: 6 bases; junction bases outside the gene matches: 4. The CDR3 protein is CASSPGQGLNEQFF. CDR3 sequence (DNA): TGTGCCAGCAGCCCGGGACAGGGGCTCAATGAGCAGTTCTTC.